These T cell receptor beta chains were read from a single sample in a study of blood T cell repertoires in COVID-19. The protocol was immunoSEQ multiplex PCR, while the TCRdb copy is restricted to in-frame clones and leaves out a portion. The sample gives about 350,000 clones, approximately 84% of which show up once; under 1.3% is in the top ten. The sequenced material came from PBMCs or T cells enriched from blood (not recorded which). These receptors all come from a woman under 40 who had recovered from COVID-19. The CDR3 runs from the conserved cysteine through the conserved F or W. Each record gives: J gene, clone size, D gene, V gene, CDR3 DNA, CDR3 protein. A D gene is named only where the DNA matches it firmly. Clone sizes are given selectively: once, few, many, or a class where the clone is expanded.

>TRBJ2-3|once|.|TRBV5-6
TGTGCCAGCAGCTTGGCTCGAGATACGCAGTATTTT
CASSLARDTQYF
>TRBJ1-2|.|.|TRBV6-1
TGTGCCAGCAGTGGGGACCGGGGGGGAAAGGTCTATGGCTACACCTTC
CASSGDRGGKVYGYTF
>TRBJ2-3|.|TRBD1|TRBV5-8
TGTGCCAGCAGCTTGCGAGTGGCAGGGGGCTTTCGGGATACGCAGTATTTT
CASSLRVAGGFRDTQYF
>TRBJ2-1|.|.|TRBV9
TGTGCCAGCAGCGTAGGACCGGGGGGCGCCTACAATGAGCAGTTCTTC
CASSVGPGGAYNEQFF
>TRBJ2-3|.|TRBD1|TRBV18
TGTGCCAGCACATTCTCCGGGACAGGGGTCACAGATACGCAGTATTTT
CASTFSGTGVTDTQYF
>TRBJ2-7|.|TRBD2|TRBV28
TGTGCCGGCAGACGAGGGGAGGGCTACGAGCAGTACTTC
CAGRRGEGYEQYF
>TRBJ1-5|.|.|TRBV6-5
TGTGCCAGCAGTTACGACGGGGTCGGTCAGCCCCAGCATTTT
CASSYDGVGQPQHF
>TRBJ1-6|.|TRBD1|TRBV3-1/TRBV3-2
TGTGCCAGCAGCCCACAGGGGTTCTATTTAGGCTCACCCCTCCACTTT
CASSPQGFYLGSPLHF
>TRBJ1-1|.|.|TRBV29-1
TGCAGCGTTGAAATCCGGGGGTCCGAAGCTTTCTTT
CSVEIRGSEAFF
>TRBJ2-7|.|.|TRBV5-1
TGCGCCAGCAGCCGAGGGGGCAGTACTAGCTCGTACGAGCAGTACTTC
CASSRGGSTSSYEQYF
>TRBJ1-5|.|.|TRBV19
TGTGCCAGTAGTCCCGGTAGGGCCCGAGGGCCCCATCAGCCCCAGCATTTT
CASSPGRARGPHQPQHF
>TRBJ2-5|.|TRBD2|TRBV30
TGTGCCTGGAGTGTACAAGCGGGGGGTGGGACCCAGTACTTC
CAWSVQAGGGTQYF
>TRBJ2-7|.|TRBD1|TRBV28
TGTGCCAGCAGTTTAAGGTCCGGGACAGGGCCCTACGAGCAGTACTTC
CASSLRSGTGPYEQYF
>TRBJ1-4|.|TRBD1|TRBV4-3
TGCGCCAGCAGCCGCAGTACGTCTGCAGGGGGAGATGCAACTAATGAAAAACTGTTTTTT
CASSRSTSAGGDATNEKLFF
>TRBJ2-3|.|TRBD2|TRBV5-1
TGCGCCAGCGCTCGCTGGACTAGCCCCACAGATACGCAGTATTTT
CASARWTSPTDTQYF
>TRBJ2-3|few|TRBD2|TRBV13
TGTGCCAGCAGCCGGGGGGGCAGGGGCGTTGGGTTCACAGATACGCAGTATTTT
CASSRGGRGVGFTDTQYF
>TRBJ2-3|.|.|TRBV3-1/TRBV3-2
TGTGCCAGGAAAAGGGGCTGGGTGGGAGATACGCAGTATTTT
CARKRGWVGDTQYF
>TRBJ1-1|.|TRBD1|TRBV29-1
TGCAGCGTCCCGACAGGGGGATGGACTGAAGCTTTCTTT
CSVPTGGWTEAFF
>TRBJ1-5|.|.|TRBV21-1
TGTGCCAGCAGCTCACAGGGGCCGGAGGTTCAGCCCCAGCATTTT
CASSSQGPEVQPQHF
>TRBJ2-2|once|TRBD1|TRBV24-1
TGTGCCACCAGTGAGACAGGACAGGCCTCGAACACCGGGGAGCTGTTTTTT
CATSETGQASNTGELFF
>TRBJ1-5|.|.|TRBV15
TGTGCCACCAGCAGAGTCGTGGGGGCGCGGAGCAATCAGCCCCAGCATTTT
CATSRVVGARSNQPQHF
>TRBJ1-5|.|.|TRBV11-2
TGTGCCAGCAGCTTAGACCGGGGTGGCAATCAGCCCCAGCATTTT
CASSLDRGGNQPQHF
>TRBJ2-2|.|.|TRBV5-1
TGCGCCAGCAGCTCCAGGCTAAACACCGGGGAGCTGTTTTTT
CASSSRLNTGELFF
>TRBJ2-3|.|.|TRBV19
TGTGCCAGTAGTCCCGAAGGGGCCACAGATACGCAGTATTTT
CASSPEGATDTQYF
>TRBJ2-7|once|TRBD1|TRBV19
TGTGCCAGTAGTATCACCGGGACAGCCTACGAGCAGTACTTC
CASSITGTAYEQYF